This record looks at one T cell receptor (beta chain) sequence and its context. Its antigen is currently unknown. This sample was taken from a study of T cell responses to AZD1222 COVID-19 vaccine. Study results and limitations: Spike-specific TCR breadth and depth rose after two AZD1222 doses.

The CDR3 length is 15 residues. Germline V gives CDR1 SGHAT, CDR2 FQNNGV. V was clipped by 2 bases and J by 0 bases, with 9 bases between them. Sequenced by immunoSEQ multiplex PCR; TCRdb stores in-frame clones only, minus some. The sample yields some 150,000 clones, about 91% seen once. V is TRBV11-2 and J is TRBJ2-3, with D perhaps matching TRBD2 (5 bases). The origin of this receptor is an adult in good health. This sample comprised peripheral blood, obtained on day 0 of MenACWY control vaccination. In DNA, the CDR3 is TGTGCCAGCAGCTTAATGCGGGCTAGCACAGATACGCAGTATTTT. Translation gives CASSLMRASTDTQYF.